The present T cell receptor (beta chain) was sequenced within a study of cytomegalovirus exposure and HLA in healthy donors. Measured with immunoSEQ multiplex PCR; TCRdb has only the in-frame clones, and not every one. The sample contains around 34,000 clones, about 93% of which appear only once. J was trimmed by 10 bases and V by 0 bases; bases with no gene match: 6. CDR3 length equals 13 residues. Per the germline V gene, CDR1 is MNHNS and CDR2 is SASEGT. On this clone itself: The target antigen is unknown.

The donors were part of the approximately 120-subject validation cohort, which stood apart from the roughly 730-subject first cohort. Study-level results: Cytomegalovirus status, reportedly, was diagnosed with high specificity and sensitivity by the classifier.

The origin of this receptor is a man aged 18 to 29 in good health and CMV-seronegative. The source material was PBMCs. This chain links TRBV6-1 with TRBJ2-7; 7 nucleotides agree with TRBD1. CDR3 residues: CASSEARAGGQYF. CDR3 bases: TGTGCCAGCAGTGAAGCGAGGGCAGGGGGACAGTACTTC.